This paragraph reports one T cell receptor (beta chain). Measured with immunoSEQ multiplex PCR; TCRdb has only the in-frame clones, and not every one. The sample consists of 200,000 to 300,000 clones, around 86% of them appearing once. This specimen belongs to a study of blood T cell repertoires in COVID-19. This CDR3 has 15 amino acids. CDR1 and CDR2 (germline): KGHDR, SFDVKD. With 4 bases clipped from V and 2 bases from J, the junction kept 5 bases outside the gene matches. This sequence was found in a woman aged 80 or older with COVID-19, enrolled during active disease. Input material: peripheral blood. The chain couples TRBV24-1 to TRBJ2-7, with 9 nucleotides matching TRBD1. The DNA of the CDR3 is TGTGCCACCAGTGACCCCGGGACAGGGACCTACGAGCAGTACTTC. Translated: CATSDPGTGTYEQYF.